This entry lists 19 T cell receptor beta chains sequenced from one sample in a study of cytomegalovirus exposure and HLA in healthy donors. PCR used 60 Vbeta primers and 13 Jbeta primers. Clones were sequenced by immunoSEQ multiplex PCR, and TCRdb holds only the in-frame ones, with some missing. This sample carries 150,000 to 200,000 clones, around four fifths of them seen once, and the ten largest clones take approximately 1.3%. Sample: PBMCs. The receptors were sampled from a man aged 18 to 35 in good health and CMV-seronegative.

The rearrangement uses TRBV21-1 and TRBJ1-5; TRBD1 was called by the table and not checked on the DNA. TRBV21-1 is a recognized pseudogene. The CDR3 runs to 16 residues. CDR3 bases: TGTGCCAGCAGCAAAAGACAGGGTTCAGGCAATCAGCCCCAGCATTTT. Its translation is CASSKRQGSGNQPQHF.

The CDR3 nucleotides are TGTGCCAGTAGTATAAAGCGGGTGAACACCGGGGAGCTGTTTTTT. It encodes CASSIKRVNTGELFF. The rearrangement links TRBV19 to TRBJ2-2; D is possibly TRBD2 (6 bases). CDR1 is LNHDA and CDR2 is SQIVND in the germline V gene (reference sequence). V was trimmed by 2 bases and J by 1 base, leaving 8 bases between them. The CDR3 has 15 amino acids.

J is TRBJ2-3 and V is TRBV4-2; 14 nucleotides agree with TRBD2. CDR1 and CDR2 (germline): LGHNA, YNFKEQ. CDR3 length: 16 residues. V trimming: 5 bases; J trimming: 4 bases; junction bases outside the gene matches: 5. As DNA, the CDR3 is TGTGCCAGCAGCGGGACTAGCGGGAGTGTCCCAGATACGCAGTATTTT. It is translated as CASSGTSGSVPDTQYF.

CDR3: CASRLHSTGQETQYF. The CDR3 nucleotides read TGTGCCAGCAGACTACATTCGACAGGGCAAGAGACCCAGTACTTC. The rearrangement uses TRBV2 and TRBJ2-5; 7 bases line up with TRBD1. The CDR3 contains 15 residues. Trimming at V came to 6 bases and at J to 2 bases, leaving 9 bases not matched to a gene. CDR1 is SNHLY, CDR2 FYNNEI, per germline.

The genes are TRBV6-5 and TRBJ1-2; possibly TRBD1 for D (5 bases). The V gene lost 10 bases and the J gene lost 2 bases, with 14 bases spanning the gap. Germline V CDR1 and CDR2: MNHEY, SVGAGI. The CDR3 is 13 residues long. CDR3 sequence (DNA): TGTGCCACCCTGACAGCTAACAACTATGGCTACACCTTC. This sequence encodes CATLTANNYGYTF.

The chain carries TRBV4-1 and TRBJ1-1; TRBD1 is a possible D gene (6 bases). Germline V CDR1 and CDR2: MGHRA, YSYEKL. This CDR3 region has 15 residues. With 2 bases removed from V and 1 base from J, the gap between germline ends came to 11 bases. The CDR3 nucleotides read TGCGCCAGCAGCCAAACAGGGATGCAGAACACTGAAGCTTTCTTT. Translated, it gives CASSQTGMQNTEAFF.

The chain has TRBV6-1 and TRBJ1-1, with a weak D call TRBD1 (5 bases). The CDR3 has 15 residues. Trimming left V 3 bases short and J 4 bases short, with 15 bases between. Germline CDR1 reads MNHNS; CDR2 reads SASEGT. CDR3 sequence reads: CASSERQGQGTEAFF. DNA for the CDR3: TGTGCCAGCAGTGAGCGTCAAGGGCAGGGCACTGAAGCTTTCTTT.

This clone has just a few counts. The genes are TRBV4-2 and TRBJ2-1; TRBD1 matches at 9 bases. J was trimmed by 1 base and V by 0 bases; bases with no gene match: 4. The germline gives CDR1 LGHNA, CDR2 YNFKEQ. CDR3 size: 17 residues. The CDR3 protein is CASSQDGTGKSYNEQFF. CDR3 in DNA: TGTGCCAGCAGCCAAGATGGGACAGGGAAATCCTACAATGAGCAGTTCTTC.

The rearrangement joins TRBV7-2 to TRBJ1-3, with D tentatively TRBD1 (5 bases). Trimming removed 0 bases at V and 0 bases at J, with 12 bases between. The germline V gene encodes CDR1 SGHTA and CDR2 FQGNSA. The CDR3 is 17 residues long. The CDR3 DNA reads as TGTGCCAGCAGCTTAGCCCCCGGGGGGGTCTCTGGAAACACCATATATTTT. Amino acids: CASSLAPGGVSGNTIYF.

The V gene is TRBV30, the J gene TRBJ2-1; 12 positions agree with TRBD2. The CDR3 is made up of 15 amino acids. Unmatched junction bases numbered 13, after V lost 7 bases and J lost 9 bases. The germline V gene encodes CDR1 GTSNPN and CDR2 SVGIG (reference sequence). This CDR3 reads CAFLTRTSGMVEQFF. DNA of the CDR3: TGTGCCTTCCTTACCAGGACTAGCGGGATGGTTGAGCAGTTCTTC. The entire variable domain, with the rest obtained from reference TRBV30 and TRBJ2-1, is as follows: SQTIHQWPATLVQPVGSPLSLECTVEGTSNPNLYWYRQAAGRGLQLLFYSVGIGQISSEVPQNLSASRPQDRQFILSSKKLLLSDSGFYLCAFLTRTSGMVEQFFGPGTRLTVL.

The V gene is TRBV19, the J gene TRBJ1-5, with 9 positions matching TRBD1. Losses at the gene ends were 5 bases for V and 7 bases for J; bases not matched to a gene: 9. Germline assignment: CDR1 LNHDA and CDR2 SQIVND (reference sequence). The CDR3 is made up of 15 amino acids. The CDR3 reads CASSSSGTGWQPQHF. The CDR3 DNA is TGTGCCAGTAGTTCATCCGGGACAGGGTGGCAGCCCCAGCATTTT.

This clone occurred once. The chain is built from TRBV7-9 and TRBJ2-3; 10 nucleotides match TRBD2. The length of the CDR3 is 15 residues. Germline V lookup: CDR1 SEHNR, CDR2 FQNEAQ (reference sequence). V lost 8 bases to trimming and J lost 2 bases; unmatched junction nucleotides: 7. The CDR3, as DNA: TGTGCCAGCTCCAGTCTAGCGGGGGTCACAGATACGCAGTATTTT. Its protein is CASSSLAGVTDTQYF.

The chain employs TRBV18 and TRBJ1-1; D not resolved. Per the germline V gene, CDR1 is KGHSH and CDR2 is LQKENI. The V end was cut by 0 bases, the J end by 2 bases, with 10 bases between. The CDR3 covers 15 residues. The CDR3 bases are TGTGCCAGCTCACCACCCGGTAATGCAAACACTGAAGCTTTCTTT. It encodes CASSPPGNANTEAFF. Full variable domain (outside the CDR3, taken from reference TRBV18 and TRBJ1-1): NAGVMQNPRHLVRRRGQEARLRCSPMKGHSHVYWYRQLPEEGLKFMVYLQKENIIDESGMPKERFSAEFPKEGPSILRIQQVVRGDSAAYFCASSPPGNANTEAFFGQGTRLTVV.

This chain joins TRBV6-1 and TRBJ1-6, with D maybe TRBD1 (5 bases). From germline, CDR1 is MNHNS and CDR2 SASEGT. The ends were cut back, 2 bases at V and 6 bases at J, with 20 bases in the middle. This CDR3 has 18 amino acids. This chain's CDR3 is CASSESPEGPRVNSPLHF. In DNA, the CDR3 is TGTGCCAGCAGTGAATCCCCGGAGGGGCCCCGGGTTAATTCACCCCTCCACTTT.

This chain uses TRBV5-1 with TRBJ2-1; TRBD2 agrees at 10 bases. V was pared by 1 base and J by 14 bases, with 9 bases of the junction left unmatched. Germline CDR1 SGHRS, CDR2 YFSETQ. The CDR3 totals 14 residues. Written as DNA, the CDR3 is TGCGCCAGCAGCTTGAGGCTAGCGGGAGTTTTGGAGTTCTTC. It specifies CASSLRLAGVLEFF.

DNA for the CDR3: TGTGCCAGCAGCCAAGGGTGGACAGGATCTAACTATGGCTACACCTTC. Its translation: CASSQGWTGSNYGYTF. V gene TRBV14 combines with J gene TRBJ1-2; 7 bases agree with TRBD1. This CDR3 is built from 16 residues. V lost 1 base and J lost 0; bases outside the gene matches: 5. The germline CDR1 and CDR2 sequences are SGHDN and FVKESK.

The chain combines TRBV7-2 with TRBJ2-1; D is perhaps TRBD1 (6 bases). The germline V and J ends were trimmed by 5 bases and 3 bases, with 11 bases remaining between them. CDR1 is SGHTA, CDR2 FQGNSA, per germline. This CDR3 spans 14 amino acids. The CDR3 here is CASSTDSFYNEQFF. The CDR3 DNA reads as TGTGCCAGCAGCACGGACAGTTTCTACAATGAGCAGTTCTTC.

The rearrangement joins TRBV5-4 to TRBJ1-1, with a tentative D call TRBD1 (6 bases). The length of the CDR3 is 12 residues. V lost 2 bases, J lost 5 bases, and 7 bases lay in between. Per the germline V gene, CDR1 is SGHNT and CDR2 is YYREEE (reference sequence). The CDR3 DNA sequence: TGTGCCAGCAGCTTCAGGGGAACTGAAGCTTTCTTT. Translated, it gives CASSFRGTEAFF.

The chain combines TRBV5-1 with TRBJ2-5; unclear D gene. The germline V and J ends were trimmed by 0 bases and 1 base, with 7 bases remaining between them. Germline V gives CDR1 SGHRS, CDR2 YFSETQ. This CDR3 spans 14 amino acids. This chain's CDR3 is CASSLEERQETQYF. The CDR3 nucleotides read TGCGCCAGCAGCTTGGAAGAGCGCCAAGAGACCCAGTACTTC.